The sequence of this TCR beta chain was determined in a study of OX40 agonist ivuxolimab in advanced cancers. CDR3 length: 12 residues. Trimming stripped 5 bases from V and 2 bases from J, with 6 bases between. CDR1 and CDR2 from the germline V gene are MNHEY and SVGAGI. Assay used: immunoSEQ multiplex PCR; TCRdb lists only in-frame clones, some missing. The sample carries more than 45,000 clones, around 75% recorded once. This sample comprised CD4+ or CD8+ T cells sorted from blood, obtained in a trial of the OX40 agonist ivuxolimab. V is TRBV6-5 and J is TRBJ1-1; D is undetermined. This TCR was recovered from an adult with an advanced solid tumor such as melanoma, head and neck, liver or kidney cancer. In nucleotides, the CDR3 is TGTGCCAGCAGTGAAATAAACACTGAAGCTTTCTTT. Its protein product is CASSEINTEAFF.